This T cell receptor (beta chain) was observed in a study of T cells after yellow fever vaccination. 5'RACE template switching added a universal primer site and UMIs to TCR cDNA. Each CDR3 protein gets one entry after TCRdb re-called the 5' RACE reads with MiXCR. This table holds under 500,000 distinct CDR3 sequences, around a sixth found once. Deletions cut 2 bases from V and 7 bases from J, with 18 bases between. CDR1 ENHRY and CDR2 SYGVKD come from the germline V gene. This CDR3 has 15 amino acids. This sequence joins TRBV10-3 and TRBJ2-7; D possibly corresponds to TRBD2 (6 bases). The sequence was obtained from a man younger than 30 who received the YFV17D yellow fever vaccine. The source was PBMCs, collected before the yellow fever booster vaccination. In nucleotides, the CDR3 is TGTGCCATCAGTGAGCCTAACCGGGAGCGTCGGGAGCAGTACTTC. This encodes CAISEPNRERREQYF.